This T cell receptor beta chain was documented in a study of cytomegalovirus exposure and HLA in healthy donors. Overall study results and limits: 164 TCR beta chains were listed as cytomegalovirus-associated. Among immune exposure information, only CMV serostatus was available.

Both 60 Vbeta primers and 13 Jbeta primers went into the PCR. Only in-frame clones appear in the TCRdb table, and some are missing; sequencing was by immunoSEQ multiplex PCR. Altogether 100,000 to 120,000 clones are present, around 15% being singletons, with the ten largest covering 0.83%. A word on this clone: The antigen remains unidentified.

This clonotype was sampled from a female donor in good health and CMV-seronegative. The source material was PBMCs.

CDR3: CASLGPGWEQYF. CDR3 DNA: TGTGCCAGCTTGGGTCCCGGGTGGGAGCAGTACTTC. The chain links TRBV6-1 to TRBJ2-5, with D tentatively TRBD2 (5 bases). The CDR3 runs 12 residues. V shed 8 bases and J shed 11 bases, with 18 bases lying between them. Germline values: CDR1 MNHNS, CDR2 SASEGT.